A single sample is the source of the 5 T cell receptor beta chains below, sequenced in a study of blood T cells in healthy people across ages. A second about 7 to 12 cycle PCR used barcoded and J-beta primers. TCRdb reprocessed the 5' RACE reads via MiXCR and lists one record per CDR3 protein. The data contain approximately 810,000 distinct CDR3 sequences, about 36% of them singletons. Sequenced: blood. The receptors stem from a man aged 18 to 30 in good health.

A remark on this clonotype: Its ends do not fully match the called genes, so a read error is possible. The chain recombines TRBV12-3 or TRBV12-4 with TRBJ2-5; 9 bases map to TRBD1. The CDR3 sequence is 14 residues long. The CDR3 nucleotides read TGTGCCGGCAGGACAGGGGCGGCCCAAGAGACCCAGTACTTC. Protein product: CAGRTGAAQETQYF.

This clonotype was seen only a few times. The V and J genes are TRBV3-1 and TRBJ2-6; 8 bases are a match to TRBD1. V lost 4 bases to trimming and J lost 0 bases; unmatched junction nucleotides: 5. The CDR3 totals 17 residues. Germline V gene sequence: CDR1 LGHDT, CDR2 YNNKEL (reference sequence). CDR3 sequence: CASSRGQANSGANVLTF. DNA of the CDR3: TGTGCCAGCAGCCGGGGACAGGCGAACTCTGGGGCCAACGTCCTGACTTTC. Drawing the rest from reference TRBV3-1 and TRBJ2-6, the complete variable domain is DTAVSQTPKYLVTQMGNDKSIKCEQNLGHDTMYWYKQDSKKFLKIMFSYNNKELIINETVPNRFSPKSPDKAHLNLHINSLELGDSAVYFCASSRGQANSGANVLTFGAGSRLTVL.

This chain uses TRBV14 with TRBJ2-3; D is unclear. The CDR3 extends over 13 amino acids. Trimming pared 0 bases from V and 4 bases from J, leaving 5 bases between. Germline V lookup: CDR1 SGHDN, CDR2 FVKESK. This CDR3 reads CASSQDFADTQYF. The DNA of the CDR3 is TGTGCCAGCAGCCAAGACTTTGCAGATACGCAGTATTTT.

As concerns this clonotype: A much larger clonotype is one base distant, so this may be a read error. The chain carries TRBV12-3 or TRBV12-4 and TRBJ2-7; 7 nucleotides match TRBD1. J was trimmed by 9 bases and V by 0 bases; bases with no gene match: 11. The CDR3 has 15 residues. CDR3 sequence reads: CASSLATGLLDGQYF. The CDR3 region has the DNA TGTGCCAGCAGTTTAGCGACAGGGCTCCTGGACGGGCAGTACTTC.

This chain connects TRBV7-3 to TRBJ1-1; 7 bases fit TRBD1. V lost 4 bases, J lost 3 bases, and 8 bases stayed unmatched. This CDR3 spans 15 amino acids. CDR1 and CDR2 (germline): SGHTA, FQGTGA. The CDR3 region is CASSSWTGWDTEAFF. CDR3 DNA sequence: TGTGCCAGCAGCTCGTGGACAGGCTGGGACACTGAAGCTTTCTTT. Supplemented by reference TRBV7-3 and TRBJ1-1, the full variable domain reads GAGVSQTPSNKVTEKGKYVELRCDPISGHTALYWYRQSLGQGPEFLIYFQGTGAADDSGLPNDRFFAVRPEGSVSTLKIQRTERGDSAVYLCASSSWTGWDTEAFFGQGTRLTVV.